This paragraph covers one TCR beta chain sequence. Its antigen is as yet unknown. The entry originates in a study of graft-versus-host responses after intestinal transplantation. Across the study: Transplantation in recipients was multivisceral, liver-intestinal, or isolated intestinal. Tacrolimus plus steroids were given to all recipients for 2 to 4 years, preceded by anti-thymocyte globulin induction.

V dropped 0 bases and J dropped 2 bases, with 7 bases sitting between them. The CDR3 spans 15 residues. Germline assignment: CDR1 PRHDT and CDR2 FYEKMQ (reference sequence). Study-level results: Recipient marrow held GvH clones, some first seen in ileum or blood.

The data were produced by immunoSEQ multiplex PCR, yet TCRdb's version contains in-frame clones alone and is incomplete. The table lists 85,000 to 100,000 clones, roughly 90% of them singletons, with less than 0.08% in the top ten. This clonotype was sampled from a human donor who was the organ donor for an intestinal transplant. This material consisted of unstimulated CD8+ T cells sorted from spleen or lymph node cells, taken before transplant. The chain joins TRBV13 to TRBJ1-4, with unresolved D. The CDR3 reads CASSLGGRTNEKLFF. The CDR3 DNA is TGTGCCAGCAGCTTAGGCGGCAGGACTAATGAAAAACTGTTTTTT.